The 22 T cell receptor beta chains below come from one sample, sequenced in a study of shared T cell receptors in the human thymus. Assay used: immunoSEQ multiplex PCR; TCRdb lists only in-frame clones, some missing. The repertoire holds some 640,000 clones, with more than 70% as singletons. These same records also appear under a second study, on human thymus T cells.

Sequencing was carried out using thymocytes. The receptors here all came from a boy younger than two with a congenital heart defect.

The rearrangement uses TRBV6-5 and TRBJ2-7; weak D call: TRBD1 (5 bases). The germline gives CDR1 MNHEY, CDR2 SVGAGI. V gave up 6 bases and J gave up 4 bases, with 19 bases separating them. The CDR3 sequence is 15 residues long. CDR3 nucleotide sequence: TGTGCCAGCAGGCGGACATGGAAGGGATCTTACGAGCAGTACTTC. This encodes CASRRTWKGSYEQYF.

The chain is built from TRBV4-3 and TRBJ1-4, with 7 nucleotides matching TRBD1. CDR1 is LGHNA, CDR2 YSLEER, per germline. The CDR3 is made up of 17 amino acids. V lost 0 bases and J lost 3; bases outside the gene matches: 7. CDR3 in amino acids: CASSQELDGQANEKLFF. CDR3 bases: TGCGCCAGCAGCCAAGAATTAGATGGACAGGCTAATGAAAAACTGTTTTTT.

This clone appeared a single time. The V call is TRBV28, the J call TRBJ1-6; 10 bases are shared with TRBD1. The trim removed 6 bases at V and 10 bases at J, leaving 9 bases unmatched. The CDR3 loop spans 15 amino acids. Germline loops: CDR1 MDHEN, CDR2 SYDVKM. The CDR3 coding sequence is TGTGCCAGCAGACCCGGGACAGGGGTAGGGTCACCCCTCCACTTT. The encoded protein is CASRPGTGVGSPLHF.

The rearrangement uses TRBV18 and TRBJ2-1, with 12 bases lining up with TRBD2. Germline loops: CDR1 KGHSH, CDR2 LQKENI. J was trimmed by 8 bases and V by 3 bases; bases with no gene match: 5. The CDR3 is 15 amino acids. The CDR3: CASSPPGTSGHEQFF. The DNA of the CDR3 is TGTGCCAGCTCACCCCCCGGGACTAGCGGGCATGAGCAGTTCTTC.

J is TRBJ2-7 and V is TRBV4-2; 7 bases map to TRBD1. Germline V CDR1 and CDR2: LGHNA, YNFKEQ. With V trimmed by 1 base and J by 3 bases, 6 bases remained unmatched. This CDR3 region has 15 residues. CDR3 in DNA: TGTGCCAGCAGCCAAGTAGTAGGGGGCAACTACGAGCAGTACTTC. This translates into CASSQVVGGNYEQYF.

The V gene is TRBV2, the J gene TRBJ2-7, with D possibly being TRBD2 (5 bases). The CDR3 totals 16 residues. V lost 2 bases, J lost 3 bases, and 17 bases lay in between. Germline CDR1 and CDR2: SNHLY and FYNNEI. CDR3 amino acids: CASSELGGLGLYEQYF. In nucleotides, the CDR3 is TGTGCCAGCAGTGAATTAGGCGGGCTAGGACTCTACGAGCAGTACTTC.

This clone was counted a single time. V gene TRBV6-5 combines with J gene TRBJ1-1; D uncertain. Trimming took 1 base from V and 2 from J, leaving 5 bases between them. The CDR3 loop spans 13 amino acids. Looked up from germline, CDR1 is MNHEY and CDR2 is SVGAGI. Here the CDR3 reads CASSYWRNTEAFF. For the CDR3, the DNA is TGTGCCAGCAGTTACTGGAGAAACACTGAAGCTTTCTTT.

The chain recombines TRBV5-6 with TRBJ2-5; possibly TRBD1 for D (5 bases). The CDR3 loop spans 13 amino acids. Trimming shortened V by 1 base and J by 5 bases, and 9 bases separated the two germline ends. Germline V gene lookup returns CDR1 SGHDT and CDR2 YYEEEE. DNA of the CDR3: TGTGCCAGCAGCTTGAGGGGCCGGGAGACCCAGTACTTC. Translated, it gives CASSLRGRETQYF.

This sequence joins TRBV29-1 and TRBJ2-2; 11 bases align to TRBD1. The V segment lost 3 bases and the J segment 6 bases; nucleotides outside the gene matches: 12. The CDR3 loop spans 17 amino acids. Germline assignment: CDR1 SQVTM and CDR2 ANQGSEA. CDR3 DNA sequence: TGCAGCGTTGAGGGGCCCTTGGGACAGGGGGACCCCGGGGAGCTGTTTTTT. It yields the protein CSVEGPLGQGDPGELFF.

This chain joins TRBV4-3 and TRBJ2-1, with D possibly matching TRBD2 (5 bases). With 0 bases removed from V and 0 bases from J, the gap between germline ends came to 12 bases. CDR1 and CDR2 from the germline V gene are LGHNA and YSLEER. This CDR3 contains 17 residues. CDR3 region: CASSQDGRGSSYNEQFF. The CDR3 coding sequence is TGCGCCAGCAGCCAAGATGGGCGCGGGTCCTCCTACAATGAGCAGTTCTTC.

CDR3 in DNA: TGTGCCAGCAGCTTCGGGCAGGGTAACATTCAGTACTTC. It codes for CASSFGQGNIQYF. The chain carries TRBV7-9 and TRBJ2-4, with TRBD1 as a possible D gene (5 bases). Trimming stripped 3 bases from V and 7 bases from J, with 10 bases between. The CDR3 spans 13 residues. The germline gives CDR1 SEHNR, CDR2 FQNEAQ (reference sequence). The whole variable domain, remainder taken from reference TRBV7-9 and TRBJ2-4, is DTGVSQNPRHKITKRGQNVTFRCDPISEHNRLYWYRQTLGQGPEFLTYFQNEAQLEKSRLLSDRFSAERPKGSFSTLEIQRTEQGDSAMYLCASSFGQGNIQYFGAGTRLSVL.

This clone occurred once. The V gene is TRBV28, the J gene TRBJ2-5, with TRBD1 matching over 7 bases. Looked up from germline, CDR1 is MDHEN and CDR2 is SYDVKM. The CDR3 consists of 15 residues. The junction had 6 bases not matched to a gene; V was cut back by 2 bases and J by 3 bases. CDR3 bases: TGTGCCAGCAGTTTAGCCGGGACAGAAAAAGAGACCCAGTACTTC. Amino acid sequence: CASSLAGTEKETQYF.

V usage is TRBV5-1 and J usage is TRBJ2-3, with TRBD2 matching 9 bases. Germline-derived CDR1 and CDR2 are SGHRS and YFSETQ. V shed 4 bases, J shed 1 base, and the junction held 4 bases outside the gene matches. CDR3 length: 15 residues. The CDR3 DNA reads as TGCGCCAGCAGCGCCTGGACTAGCGGCACAGATACGCAGTATTTT. It encodes CASSAWTSGTDTQYF.

The chain recombines TRBV27 with TRBJ1-1; D unresolved. Trimming removed 3 bases from V and 1 base from J, with 6 bases in between. The germline CDR1 and CDR2 sequences are MNHEY and SMNVEV (reference sequence). CDR3 size: 13 residues. CDR3 nucleotide sequence: TGTGCCAGCAGTTTTAGTCCGAACACTGAAGCTTTCTTT. The encoded protein is CASSFSPNTEAFF.

The chain employs TRBV9 and TRBJ2-5; D remains unclear. The ends were cut back, 3 bases at V and 0 bases at J, with 9 bases in the middle. The CDR3 has 14 amino acids. Germline V gene lookup returns CDR1 SGDLS and CDR2 YYNGEE. The CDR3 region has the DNA TGTGCCAGCAGCGCCGACTCGTACCAAGAGACCCAGTACTTC. Protein: CASSADSYQETQYF.

CDR3 in amino acids: CASSPALVVYGGVSSEQFF. In nucleotides, the CDR3 is TGTGCCAGCAGTCCCGCACTAGTGGTTTACGGGGGTGTCTCGAGTGAGCAGTTCTTC. V is TRBV11-2 and J is TRBJ2-1; TRBD2 might be the D (6 bases). The CDR3 spans 19 residues. Germline assignment: CDR1 SGHAT and CDR2 FQNNGV. V gave up 6 bases and J gave up 9 bases, with 33 bases separating them.

The genes are TRBV6-5 and TRBJ2-7; 9 positions agree with TRBD1. Unmatched junction bases numbered 6, after V lost 4 bases and J lost 2 bases. Germline CDR1 reads MNHEY; CDR2 reads SVGAGI. CDR3 size: 15 residues. CDR3 residues: CASSSQTGGTYEQYF. Here the CDR3 DNA reads TGTGCCAGCAGTTCCCAGACAGGGGGGACCTACGAGCAGTACTTC.

In its sample, this clone was seen once. The chain uses TRBV7-9 and TRBJ1-6; 8 bases are a match to TRBD1. Germline-derived CDR1 and CDR2 are SEHNR and FQNEAQ (reference sequence). The V gene end was trimmed by 1 base and the J gene end by 6 bases; junction bases not matched to a gene: 11. The CDR3 loop spans 18 amino acids. CDR3 nucleotide sequence: TGTGCCAGCAGCTTAGAAGGGAAGACAGGGGCCTCTAATTCACCCCTCCACTTT. The encoded protein is CASSLEGKTGASNSPLHF. Looking up the rest from reference TRBV7-9 and TRBJ1-6 gives the full variable domain: DTGVSQNPRHKITKRGQNVTFRCDPISEHNRLYWYRQTLGQGPEFLTYFQNEAQLEKSRLLSDRFSAERPKGSFSTLEIQRTEQGDSAMYLCASSLEGKTGASNSPLHFGNGTRLTVT.

The chain uses TRBV10-3 and TRBJ1-1; 11 bases match TRBD1. The CDR3 is 13 amino acids. V gave up 7 bases and J gave up 6 bases; unmatched junction bases: 4. Germline V gives CDR1 ENHRY, CDR2 SYGVKD. The CDR3 DNA is TGTGCCATCAAGGGACAGGGGGACTCTGAAGCTTTCTTT. The encoded protein is CAIKGQGDSEAFF.

The chain joins TRBV5-6 to TRBJ2-5; 10 nucleotides agree with TRBD2. CDR1 and CDR2 (germline): SGHDT, YYEEEE. The CDR3 runs to 17 residues. J lost 2 bases, V lost 2 bases, and 9 bases had no gene match. The CDR3 DNA sequence: TGTGCCAGCAGCTTAATGGGCCGGACTAGCGGACAAGAGACCCAGTACTTC. It is translated as CASSLMGRTSGQETQYF.

V usage is TRBV5-1 and J usage is TRBJ2-1; TRBD2 aligns across 10 bases. V trimming: 4 bases; J trimming: 6 bases; junction bases outside the gene matches: 4. This CDR3 is 14 amino acids long. Germline V lookup: CDR1 SGHRS, CDR2 YFSETQ. CDR3 DNA: TGCGCCAGCAGCCGGACTAGCGGTACCAATGAGCAGTTCTTC. This sequence encodes CASSRTSGTNEQFF.

The rearrangement links TRBV4-3 to TRBJ1-6; perhaps TRBD1 as D (5 bases). The germline V and J ends were trimmed by 0 bases and 9 bases, with 15 bases remaining between them. Germline CDR1 is LGHNA and CDR2 is YSLEER. The CDR3 is made up of 16 amino acids. CDR3 loop: CASSQDQTAGASPLHF. CDR3 DNA sequence: TGCGCCAGCAGCCAAGATCAGACAGCTGGAGCTTCACCCCTCCACTTT.